Here is one T cell receptor beta chain with its context. The antigen is undetermined. Trimming cost V 4 bases and J 0 bases; bases outside gene matches: 7. The CDR3 contains 16 residues. Germline values: CDR1 SEHNR, CDR2 FQNEAQ (reference sequence). The primer mix had 60 Vbeta and 13 Jbeta primers. Authors' data handling: Approximately 80 million unique TCR beta chains, about 11 million of them shared, were counted by a later analysis. Data came from immunoSEQ multiplex PCR; TCRdb stores just in-frame clones and leaves some out. V and J calls and clone size follow that table, whereas D and trimming were derived from the DNA. The profile shows 130,000 to 150,000 clones, just under 80% of them singletons. This sample stems from a study of cytomegalovirus exposure and HLA in healthy donors. Across the study: When fewer than 400 donors were genotyped, more than 70% of them were found to fall in the Caucasian-associated ancestry cluster.

General study points: Presence/absence analyses assumed roughly uniform sequencing depth across donors, which may not hold. A later analysis reported that several of the most significant clusters appeared to be linked to common viral pathogens, among them Epstein-Barr virus.

The V and J genes are TRBV7-9 and TRBJ1-1, with 8 bases identical to TRBD1. Input material: PBMCs. This receptor was identified in a man in his thirties or forties in good health and CMV-seronegative. The CDR3 nucleotides read TGTGCCAGCAGCTACCTACAACAGGGGGTGAACACTGAAGCTTTCTTT. Protein: CASSYLQQGVNTEAFF.